These T cell receptor beta chains were read from a single sample in a study of T cell responses to AZD1222 COVID-19 vaccine. Assay used: immunoSEQ multiplex PCR; TCRdb lists only in-frame clones, some missing. The sample records about 150,000 clones, around 90% being singletons. This sample comprised peripheral blood, obtained 28 days after the second AZD1222 dose. All receptors come from an adult who received the AZD1222 COVID-19 vaccine. Each CDR3 is given with its conserved first and last residue. D genes are given only for firm matches. Only some rows state a clone size, as once, few, many or a class for expanded clones.

NA,TRBD2,TRBV27,TRBJ2-1,TGTGCCAGCAGACTAGCGGGGAAAGAGTACAATGAGCAGTTCTTC,CASRLAGKEYNEQFF
NA,NA,TRBV6-4,TRBJ1-1,TGTGCCCGAGTCTATCCGAACACTGAAGCTTTCTTT,CARVYPNTEAFF
NA,TRBD2,TRBV28,TRBJ2-5,TGTGCCAGCAGTCGGGGAGGGGAGGAGACCCAGTACTTC,CASSRGGEETQYF
NA,NA,TRBV9,TRBJ1-6,TGTGCCAGCAGCGTAGGCCCTTCACCCCTCCACTTT,CASSVGPSPLHF
NA,TRBD2,TRBV9,TRBJ2-7,TGTGCCAGCAGCGTAGAGAGCGGGAGGGGGTACGAGCAGTACTTC,CASSVESGRGYEQYF
NA,TRBD1,TRBV5-1,TRBJ1-3,TGCGCCAGCAGCTTGCAGGGGGCGAAATCAGCGGGTGGAAACACCATATATTTT,CASSLQGAKSAGGNTIYF
NA,NA,TRBV29-1,TRBJ1-2,TGCAGCGTCAACTTCCAGGCCCTCGGGAGCTATGGCTACACCTTC,CSVNFQALGSYGYTF
NA,NA,TRBV5-6,TRBJ1-6,TGTGCCAGCAGCTTGGCAGGAGATTCACCCCTCCACTTT,CASSLAGDSPLHF
once,NA,TRBV5-1,TRBJ2-2,TGCGCCAGCAGCTTGGGCCGGGTGCCGGCCACCGGGGAGCTGTTTTTT,CASSLGRVPATGELFF
NA,NA,TRBV9,TRBJ1-1,TGTGCCAGCAGCGCCGTCGGGGGGGTCATGAACACTGAAGCTTTCTTT,CASSAVGGVMNTEAFF
NA,NA,TRBV6-2/TRBV6-3,TRBJ1-1,TGTGCCAGCAGTAGAGGGCGACAGGTCACTGAAGCTTTCTTT,CASSRGRQVTEAFF
NA,TRBD2,TRBV19,TRBJ2-5,TGTGCCAGTAGTGCCACCGGGACTACGGGGGAGACCCAGTACTTC,CASSATGTTGETQYF
NA,NA,TRBV5-1,TRBJ1-3,TGCGCCAGCAGCAGGACGTCGGCGGGGGGAAACACCATATATTTT,CASSRTSAGGNTIYF
NA,NA,TRBV15,TRBJ2-2,TGTGCCACCAGCAGAGGGGGCGTGGGGTCCGGGGAGCTGTTTTTT,CATSRGGVGSGELFF
NA,TRBD1,TRBV6-1,TRBJ2-1,TGTGCCAGCAGTGAAAGGGGACAGGCAGCCCTCCACAATGAGCAGTTCTTC,CASSERGQAALHNEQFF
NA,NA,TRBV29-1,TRBJ2-3,TGCAGCGTTGAAGATCAGGCAGCCTCTAGCACAGATACGCAGTATTTT,CSVEDQAASSTDTQYF
few,NA,TRBV27,TRBJ1-1,TGTGCCAGCAGTTTAATGGGCCCGGCGAACACTGAAGCTTTCTTT,CASSLMGPANTEAFF
NA,TRBD1,TRBV7-3,TRBJ1-2,TGTGCCAGCAGCTTAACGAGGGAGGGGGCTGGAAATGGCTACACCTTC,CASSLTREGAGNGYTF
NA,NA,TRBV9,TRBJ1-5,TGTGCCAGCAGCGTAGCCGGACTGTTCAATCAGCCCCAGCATTTT,CASSVAGLFNQPQHF
NA,NA,TRBV4-1,TRBJ1-5,TGCGCCAGCAGCCCGGTGGGGGGGTTGGATCAGCCCCAGCATTTT,CASSPVGGLDQPQHF
NA,NA,TRBV5-5,TRBJ1-1,TGTGCCAGCAGCTTGGGGAGAACTTTCTTT,CASSLGRTFF
NA,TRBD1,TRBV10-3,TRBJ1-4,TGTGCCACCGGGACAGGGGGCGATCGACTGTTTTTT,CATGTGGDRLFF
NA,NA,TRBV24-1,TRBJ2-4,TGTGCCACCAGTGATTCCGGGGGTGGCAAAAACATTCAGTACTTC,CATSDSGGGKNIQYF
NA,TRBD1,TRBV2,TRBJ1-5,TGTGCCAGCAGTTCGGACAGGTCTTCACAGCAGCCCCAGCATTTT,CASSSDRSSQQPQHF
NA,NA,TRBV4-1,TRBJ2-1,TGCGCCAGCAGCCAAGAATCGACTAACCACAATGAGCAGTTCTTC,CASSQESTNHNEQFF
NA,TRBD1,TRBV5-1,TRBJ2-1,TGCGCCAGCAGTCCCGGACAGGGGGGTTCCTACAATGAGCAGTTCTTC,CASSPGQGGSYNEQFF
once,NA,TRBV6-2/TRBV6-3,TRBJ1-3,TGTGCCAGCAGTTACGGCGTGGATGCAGGGGCTGGAAACACCATATATTTT,CASSYGVDAGAGNTIYF
NA,TRBD2,TRBV6-5,TRBJ2-7,TGTGCCAGCAGTTACGGGCGGGAGAGTTCCGGCGAGCAGTACTTC,CASSYGRESSGEQYF
NA,TRBD2,TRBV7-3,TRBJ2-7,TGTGCCAGCAGCTTAGGACTAGCGAACTCCTACGAGCAGTACTTC,CASSLGLANSYEQYF
once,NA,TRBV25-1,TRBJ1-5,TGTGCCAGCAGCCTCCCGGGGAATCAGCCCCAGCATTTT,CASSLPGNQPQHF
NA,TRBD2,TRBV19,TRBJ2-1,TGTGCCAGTAGTATATTAGCGGGAGACTACAATGAGCAGTTCTTC,CASSILAGDYNEQFF
NA,TRBD1,TRBV19,TRBJ1-6,TGTGCCAGTAGCTTTGGGACAGGGCGGAGAATGTCACCCCTCCACTTT,CASSFGTGRRMSPLHF
NA,NA,TRBV5-8,TRBJ1-1,TGTGCCAGCAGCCCTGACGGGGGGCGGGCTGAAGCTTTCTTT,CASSPDGGRAEAFF
NA,NA,TRBV19,TRBJ1-5,TGTGCCAGTAGTATACTGGCCGGGACAAAGAATCAGCCCCAGCATTTT,CASSILAGTKNQPQHF
NA,NA,TRBV7-8,TRBJ2-1,TGTGCCGTACTCGGGAGAAGGAATGAGCAGTTCTTC,CAVLGRRNEQFF
NA,TRBD1,TRBV6-4,TRBJ1-2,TGTGCCAGCAGCAGGGGGCCGGACGGCTACACCTTC,CASSRGPDGYTF
NA,TRBD2,TRBV12-5,TRBJ2-7,TGTGCTAGTGGTTCACCCTCTAGCGGGGGGCGGGAGCAGTACTTC,CASGSPSSGGREQYF
NA,NA,TRBV10-3,TRBJ1-6,TGTGCCATCAGTGAAAGGGGAAGGTATAATTCACCCCTCCACTTT,CAISERGRYNSPLHF
NA,TRBD1,TRBV13,TRBJ2-7,TGTGCCAGCAGCTCTGTAGGGACAGGGTTCTACGAGCAGTACTTC,CASSSVGTGFYEQYF
NA,NA,TRBV7-2,TRBJ2-7,TGTGCCAGCAGCTTTGCAATGCCAGCCGAGCAGTACTTC,CASSFAMPAEQYF
NA,NA,TRBV7-9,TRBJ2-7,TGTGCCAGCAGCTCAGAGGACCTTTCCTACGAGCAGTACTTC,CASSSEDLSYEQYF
NA,TRBD1,TRBV4-2,TRBJ2-7,TGTGCCAGCAGCCACCGGGACAGGGGGCACTACGAGCAGTACTTC,CASSHRDRGHYEQYF
many,NA,TRBV18,TRBJ1-1,TGTGCCAGCTCACCTCCAGTAGGCACTGAAGCTTTCTTT,CASSPPVGTEAFF
NA,TRBD2,TRBV25-1,TRBJ2-7,TGTGCCAGCAGCACTAGCGGGTTTAACTCCTACGAGCAGTACTTC,CASSTSGFNSYEQYF